What follows are 15 T cell receptor beta chains derived from one specimen sequenced in a study of T cell clonotyping in hematopoietic cell transplantation. Only in-frame clones appear in the TCRdb table, and some are missing; sequencing was by immunoSEQ multiplex PCR. Of 15,000 or so clones in the sample, 71% were seen once. Sequencing used peripheral blood mononuclear cells. The receptors derive from a woman aged 60-75 years in good health. Some clones in this sample may be carry-over from other donors' samples.

This clone was detected once. The chain couples TRBV29-1 to TRBJ2-7; 8 bases align to TRBD2. The CDR3 is made up of 12 amino acids. CDR1 is SQVTM and CDR2 is ANQGSEA in the germline V gene. V shed 2 bases, J shed 5 bases, and the junction held 2 bases outside the gene matches. CDR3 sequence: CSVEKAGDEQYF. CDR3 nucleotide sequence: TGCAGCGTTGAAAAAGCGGGGGACGAGCAGTACTTC.

The chain uses TRBV11-3 and TRBJ1-1; 8 positions match TRBD1. With V trimmed by 5 bases and J by 3 bases, 5 bases remained unmatched. The CDR3 runs to 14 residues. Germline assignment: CDR1 SGHNT and CDR2 YENEEA. This CDR3 reads CASSLTGGYTEAFF. Here the CDR3 DNA reads TGTGCCAGCAGCCTAACAGGGGGGTACACTGAAGCTTTCTTT. The variable domain in full, completed from reference TRBV11-3 and TRBJ1-1, reads EAGVVQSPRYKIIEKKQPVAFWCNPISGHNTLYWYLQNLGQGPELLIRYENEEAVDDSQLPKDRFSAERLKGVDSTLKIQPAELGDSAVYLCASSLTGGYTEAFFGQGTRLTVV.

The chain links TRBV30 to TRBJ1-5; the D is unclear. The length of the CDR3 is 13 residues. Trimming cost V 5 bases and J 3 bases, with 11 bases left between them. The germline V gene encodes CDR1 GTSNPN and CDR2 SVGIG (reference sequence). The CDR3 region is CAWSTGNNQPQHF. CDR3 DNA sequence: TGTGCCTGGTCGACGGGTAACAATCAGCCCCAGCATTTT.

The chain employs TRBV7-3 and TRBJ1-2; the D gene is possibly TRBD1 (6 bases). Trimming stripped 5 bases from V and 8 bases from J, with 18 bases between. Per germline, CDR1 SGHTA and CDR2 FQGTGA. The CDR3 is made up of 14 amino acids. The CDR3: CASSPGQPMGGYTF. The CDR3 DNA follows: TGTGCCAGCAGCCCCGGACAGCCGATGGGGGGCTACACCTTC.

The V gene is TRBV2, the J gene TRBJ2-5; D remains ambiguous. Trimming stripped 4 bases from V and 1 base from J, with 10 bases between. This CDR3 is 14 amino acids long. In germline, CDR1 is SNHLY, CDR2 FYNNEI. The CDR3 nucleotides are TGTGCCAGCAGTGGCTTAGTTGCCCAAGAGACCCAGTACTTC. Translated, it gives CASSGLVAQETQYF.

This sequence joins TRBV5-8 and TRBJ1-5, with D hard to call. Between the trimmed V and J ends, which lost 4 bases and 4 bases, there was a span of 15 bases. The germline V gene encodes CDR1 SGHTS and CDR2 YDEGEE. This CDR3 has 15 amino acids. CDR3 protein: CASSPAGKGNQPQHF. As DNA, the CDR3 is TGTGCCAGCAGCCCGGCCGGGAAGGGTAATCAGCCCCAGCATTTT.

This clone has only a few counts. This chain's CDR3 is CASSGPGGKDYGYTF. CDR3 DNA: TGTGCCAGCAGTGGGCCAGGGGGAAAGGACTATGGCTACACCTTC. The chain couples TRBV6-5 to TRBJ1-2; TRBD1 agrees at 7 bases. CDR1 and CDR2 (germline): MNHEY, SVGAGI. This CDR3 has 15 residues. The junction had 9 bases not matched to a gene; V was cut back by 5 bases and J by 3 bases.

A remark on this clone: One end of the junction fails to match germline, which may point to a read error. The chain links TRBV7-7 to TRBJ2-7; TRBD1 matches at 7 bases. CDR1 is SSHAT and CDR2 is FNYEAQ in the germline V gene (reference sequence). This CDR3 region has 12 residues. CDR3 coding DNA: TGTGCTAGCAGCATATCAGGGGGCGAGCAGTACTTC. Protein product: CASSISGGEQYF. Complete variable domain (other parts from reference TRBV7-7 and TRBJ2-7): GAGVSQSPRYKVTKRGQDVTLRCDPISSHATLYWYQQALGQGPEFLTYFNYEAQPDKSGLPSDRFSAERPEGSISTLTIQRTEQRDSAMYRCASSISGGEQYFGPGTRLTVT.

This chain connects TRBV2 to TRBJ2-1; D is ambiguous. CDR3 length: 15 residues. From germline, CDR1 is SNHLY and CDR2 FYNNEI. The V and J ends lost 11 bases and 2 bases respectively, with 19 bases between them. The CDR3 DNA follows: TGTGCCTCAACTGACGGGTCTCTTCCCTACAATGAGCAGTTCTTC. It translates to CASTDGSLPYNEQFF.

The chain has TRBV5-1 and TRBJ1-1; weak D call: TRBD1 (6 bases). The CDR3 is 14 amino acids. Germline V gene sequence: CDR1 SGHRS, CDR2 YFSETQ. Trimming cost V 0 bases and J 8 bases, with 14 bases left between them. The CDR3 is CASSLEVLGQEAFF. The CDR3 region has the DNA TGCGCCAGCAGCTTGGAGGTCCTCGGACAGGAAGCTTTCTTT. The variable domain in full, completed from reference TRBV5-1 and TRBJ1-1, reads KAGVTQTPRYLIKTRGQQVTLSCSPISGHRSVSWYQQTPGQGLQFLFEYFSETQRNKGNFPGRFSGRQFSNSRSEMNVSTLELGDSALYLCASSLEVLGQEAFFGQGTRLTVV.

The chain carries TRBV6-5 and TRBJ2-7; the match to TRBD1 covers 7 bases. V lost 0 bases, J lost 5 bases, and 10 bases stayed unmatched. The CDR3 totals 16 residues. From germline, CDR1 is MNHEY and CDR2 SVGAGI. CDR3 nucleotides: TGTGCCAGCAGTTACTCGACAGGGCTCGGTGTCGACGAGCAGTACTTC. Amino acids: CASSYSTGLGVDEQYF.

The rearrangement joins TRBV6-1 to TRBJ2-4; D is perhaps TRBD2 (6 bases). Trimming removed 4 bases at V and 1 base at J, with 11 bases between. The CDR3 contains 15 residues. Germline CDR1 MNHNS, CDR2 SASEGT. The CDR3: CASSGLEVAKNIQYF. The DNA of the CDR3 is TGTGCCAGCAGTGGACTAGAGGTGGCCAAAAACATTCAGTACTTC.

Concerning this clone itself: This sample includes further DNA sequences coding for the same CDR3. The chain has TRBV29-1 and TRBJ1-2; a possible D gene is TRBD1 (5 bases). V was trimmed by 7 bases and J by 7 bases, leaving 16 bases between them. There are 12 residues in the CDR3. Germline values: CDR1 SQVTM, CDR2 ANQGSEA. The CDR3 nucleotides read TGCAGCGCCCAAGGGACCTCAGGTGGCTACACCTTC. This encodes CSAQGTSGGYTF.

The rearrangement links TRBV6-5 to TRBJ2-1; D ambiguous. Trimming cost V 0 bases and J 7 bases, with 13 bases left between them. This CDR3 region has 15 residues. CDR1 is MNHEY and CDR2 is SVGAGI in the germline V gene. The chain's CDR3 is CASSYSEPSANEQFF. DNA for the CDR3: TGTGCCAGCAGTTACTCGGAACCGTCGGCGAATGAGCAGTTCTTC.

This chain links TRBV2 with TRBJ1-1; TRBD1 is a possible D gene (5 bases). Germline values: CDR1 SNHLY, CDR2 FYNNEI. This CDR3 contains 12 residues. V lost 2 bases and J 10 bases, leaving 11 bases between the germline ends. This CDR3 is CASSESGWRAFF. The CDR3 DNA reads TGTGCCAGCAGTGAATCAGGGTGGAGAGCTTTCTTT.